A single T cell receptor (beta chain) is shown here with its context. Its antigen target is currently unknown. The data are from a study of cytomegalovirus exposure and HLA in healthy donors (dated by TCRdb to about 2017). Study-level background: In an earlier analysis of some 610 of the donors, approximately 300 Gb of sequence data and just under 120 million unique TCR beta sequences from about 190 million T cells were reported. Approximately 300 gigabases of sequencing data and 70 million to 100 million unique TCR sequences made up an early release that covered about 640 HLA-typed donors. Of the roughly 410 genotyped donors, over 80% were placed in the genetic ancestry cluster associated with self-reported Caucasian donors. The study aimed to test whether cataloging public T cell receptors could reveal signatures of past pathogen exposure. The study used immunosequencing to profile the T cell repertoires of several hundred subjects and linked those repertoires to cytomegalovirus serostatus. A separate validation cohort of roughly 110 different subjects was used in addition to the 666-subject first cohort. The study combined high-throughput TCR immunosequencing, statistical association of individual TCRs with disease status, and machine learning to predict cytomegalovirus infection status. A later analysis re-analyzed previously published TCR beta repertoires from hundreds of donors and added high-resolution HLA genotyping to study TCR occurrence patterns. Rather than drawing on any new phenotypic data, the later analysis identified candidate immune exposures from TCR beta sequences and the way those sequences occurred across donors. In an earlier analysis of 587 of the donors, high-throughput TCR beta sequencing was used to judge whether each TCR beta V gene segment behaved as functional or pseudogenic. Donor age, sex, ethnicity and CMV serostatus were collected together with the repertoire data. A later genetic analysis used genome-wide SNP genotypes for about 60% of the roughly 700 donors, treating that subset as a discovery cohort. Every discovery cohort repertoire had been produced on one sequencing platform. Both class I and class II loci were covered by HLA typing, at four-digit resolution. Typing coverage differed by locus: A, B, C, DRB1 and DQB1 were typed in roughly 629-640 donors, DQA1 in approximately 520, DPA1 in 600 to 610, and DPB1 in 450 to 480. Because of strong linkage in the cohort, five DR-DQ haplotypes were treated as single units for association and clustering. On average, around 240,000 unique TCR beta nucleotide sequences were sequenced per donor among some 430 genotyped donors of the cohort, with roughly 18% of those sequences being non-productive.

The library was made by the immunoSEQ multiplex PCR assay. The multiplex PCR relied on a mix of 60 forward primers for TCR Vbeta segments and 13 reverse primers for TCR Jbeta segments. The CDR3 region of rearranged TCR beta genes was amplified from genomic DNA with a multiplex PCR assay. Amplified TCR beta libraries were sequenced as 87-base-pair reads on the Illumina HiSeq System. As for how the authors treated the data: In a later analysis, tens of millions of unique TCR beta chains were counted across the approximately 620 repertoires, and roughly 10 million of these chains were shared by at least two donors. Raw reads were error-corrected and collapsed into unique sequences with a nearest-neighbor algorithm that merged closely related sequences to remove PCR and sequencing errors. To assign V, D and J gene segments, CDR3 sequences were aligned to IMGT reference sequences. For a sequence to be retained, a match of at least six nucleotides to both a V gene segment and a J gene segment was required. A rearrangement was called productive if the CDR3 had no stop codons and remained in frame with V and J, and every other rearrangement was called non-productive. CDR3 was defined according to IMGT convention as the region running from the second conserved V-encoded cysteine to the conserved J-encoded phenylalanine. The earlier analysis of about 620 of the donors excluded sequences that lacked an unambiguous match to a single V gene segment. In an earlier analysis of approximately 550 of the donors, V segments were called functional above 56.7% productive rearrangements and were called segregating when the between-donor standard deviation exceeded 5%. A statistical classification framework was built for diagnosing cytomegalovirus status from the catalog of TCR beta chain sequences. V and J gene assignment, in a later analysis, came from comparing TCR nucleotide sequences with IMGT/GENE-DB human TR gene sequences. In a later analysis, CDR3 sequences and most-parsimonious VDJ recombination scenarios were assigned using the TCRdist pipeline. In a later analysis, every TCR beta chain was defined by the combination of its CDR3 amino acid sequence and its V-gene family, and reads without a unique V-gene family were dropped. To address suspected cross-contamination and a sequencing artifact, a later analysis removed roughly 640 highly shared, low-generation-probability nucleotide sequences. In a later analysis, a clonal expansion index was calculated for each public chain from normalized within-repertoire ranks of inferred template counts. Generation probabilities in a later analysis came from a VDJ recombination model fitted to out-of-frame rearrangements, and those results were checked against IGoR. In a later analysis, hypergeometric tests were used to score TCR-TCR, TCR-HLA and TCR-CMV co-occurrence, with a repertoire-size bias correction applied to TCR pairs. In a later analysis, false discovery rates were estimated by permuting HLA or CMV assignments 20 times. In a later analysis, co-occurring TCRs were grouped using DBSCAN, with TCRdist sequence similarity added in when clustering inside HLA-allele-positive subsets. For co-occurrence clustering, repertoires with fewer than 30,000 or more than 120,000 public chains were excluded, along with a handful of repertoires with anomalous nucleotide sharing. In its TCRdb copy, this immuneACCESS table keeps in-frame sequences only and misses some clones. Where compared with another copy, unresolved V genes explain less than half of these, and the others have no known cause. The V and J calls and clone size were taken over from that table, and D and trimming were inferred from the DNA. The table kept for this sample lists 29,000 or so clones. The ten top clones hold approximately 0.71% of the sample.

Deletion took 5 bases off V and 3 bases off J, with a span of 4 bases between the germline ends. Reading from cysteine to phenylalanine, the CDR3 counts 11 amino acids. Just the 33-base CDR3 DNA is kept, in frame starting at base 1. In the germline V gene (reference sequence), CDR1 corresponds to SEHNR and CDR2 to FQNEAQ. The cohort was made up of approximately 670 healthy bone marrow donors. At the time of sampling, every cohort member was nominally healthy, though immune exposures that went unrecorded were likely present. The donor was CMV seronegative and belonged to the group of 380 or so seronegative cohort members. Each donor provided a peripheral blood sample, and peripheral blood mononuclear cells were used for TCR beta sequencing. The Qiagen DNeasy Blood Extraction Kit was used to extract genomic DNA from the blood cell samples. Overall results and qualifications from the work: In a later analysis, 16,951 TCR beta sequences were associated with specific HLA alleles at a false discovery rate of 0.05. A further reported finding was that TCR beta sequences accurately predicted the HLA-A and HLA-B alleles for most subjects in the first cohort. According to a later analysis, TCR association rates differed among HLA loci, with DRB1 alleles showing the most associated TCRs and HLA-C alleles showing the fewest. HLA typing was unavailable for some donors at each locus, so association tests used only the typed subset. The authors suggested that the approach could potentially be generalized to other disease states and immunological phenotypes. Correlated functional status among segregating V segments might be attributable to linkage disequilibrium, but an unknown experimental factor could not be ruled out. A group of highly shared sequence variants was considered likely to be a technical artifact of the sequencing pipeline. Because counts were too low, roughly 18 rarely observed V segments, including chromosome 9 orphons, were left out of the earlier analysis of roughly 600 of the donors. An earlier analysis of approximately 590 of the donors showed that most TCR beta V segments appeared in productive rearrangements either about 90% or about 30% of the time, which broadly matched IMGT annotations. A later analysis found that most CMV-associated TCR beta chains appeared HLA-restricted, with HLA associations seemingly driven largely by CMV exposure. In a later genetic analysis, a missense DCLRE1C variant was associated with V-gene and J-gene trimming of TCR beta chains, and the association was replicated in an independent cohort. Some IMGT-functional V segments, including TRBV6-2 and TRBV6-3, could not be distinguished by the 87-base-pair reads and were therefore excluded. Only TCR beta chains were sequenced in this cohort, and the absence of alpha or paired-chain data limited detectable features. In a later analysis, HLA-associated TCR beta chains were found to be more clonally expanded and to have lower generation probabilities than equally common non-associated chains. In a later analysis, several top co-occurrence clusters were reported to appear linked to parvovirus B19, influenza, CMV and Epstein-Barr virus. In vitro tests confirmed that a few of the cytomegalovirus-associated TCR beta chains recognize cytomegalovirus antigens. The classifier was reported to diagnose cytomegalovirus status with high specificity and sensitivity in both the original and validation cohorts. Assigning TCR associations to individual alleles was difficult when HLA alleles, especially DR and DQ, strongly co-occurred. Most TCR sequences were observed very rarely across donors, whereas some public TCRs were present in many individuals. In a later genetic analysis, fewer N-insertions in productive TCRs were reported among donors in an Asian-associated ancestry cluster than the approximately 710-donor mean. For the cohort, immune exposure information was limited to CMV serostatus. A total of about 180 TCR beta chains were listed by the study as associated with cytomegalovirus. Presence/absence analyses assumed roughly uniform sequencing depth across donors, an assumption that may not hold.

This sequence was found in a man in his thirties or forties in good health and CMV-seronegative. This receptor chain uses TRBV7-9 and TRBJ1-1; no D gene call is confident. The sequenced sample consisted of PBMCs. The CDR3 reads CASSHYTEAFF. The DNA is as follows: TGTGCCAGCAGCCACTACACTGAAGCTTTCTTT. Extended through the reference TRBV7-9 and TRBJ1-1 proteins, this CDR3 yields the full variable domain: DTGVSQNPRHKITKRGQNVTFRCDPISEHNRLYWYRQTLGQGPEFLTYFQNEAQLEKSRLLSDRFSAERPKGSFSTLEIQRTEQGDSAMYLCASSHYTEAFFGQGTRLTVV.